A single sample is the source of the 31 T cell receptor beta chains below, sequenced in a study of T cell responses to AZD1222 COVID-19 vaccine. Assay used: immunoSEQ multiplex PCR; TCRdb lists only in-frame clones, some missing. In the table there are some 110,000 clones, 89% of which are singletons. Specimen: peripheral blood, collected on day 0 of AZD1222 vaccination. These receptors all stem from an adult in good health.

The genes are TRBV30 and TRBJ2-7; 9 bases fit TRBD1. The J segment lost 2 bases and the V segment lost 2 bases, leaving 7 bases of the junction unmatched. This CDR3 contains 15 residues. Germline CDR1 reads GTSNPN; CDR2 reads SVGIG (reference sequence). The CDR3, as DNA: TGTGCCTGGAGTATTCATGGGACAGGGACCTACGAGCAGTACTTC. Translation gives CAWSIHGTGTYEQYF. Drawing the rest from reference TRBV30 and TRBJ2-7, the complete variable domain is SQTIHQWPATLVQPVGSPLSLECTVEGTSNPNLYWYRQAAGRGLQLLFYSVGIGQISSEVPQNLSASRPQDRQFILSSKKLLLSDSGFYLCAWSIHGTGTYEQYFGPGTRLTVT.

This clone is categorized as medium-sized. The V gene is TRBV5-1, the J gene TRBJ2-2; 8 positions agree with TRBD1. The trim removed 0 bases at V and 5 bases at J, leaving 6 bases unmatched. The germline V gene encodes CDR1 SGHRS and CDR2 YFSETQ. The CDR3 is 16 amino acids. For the CDR3, the DNA is TGCGCCAGCAGCTTGGAGGCAGGGGGCAGAACCGGGGAGCTGTTTTTT. It specifies CASSLEAGGRTGELFF.

The chain uses TRBV7-9 and TRBJ2-7, with D perhaps matching TRBD1 or TRBD2 (6 bases each). V was trimmed by 5 bases and J by 0 bases, leaving 17 bases between them. This CDR3 spans 16 amino acids. Germline values: CDR1 SEHNR, CDR2 FQNEAQ (reference sequence). The CDR3 loop is CASSPLVGGRSYEQYF. CDR3 DNA sequence: TGTGCCAGCAGCCCCTTAGTGGGGGGCCGCTCCTACGAGCAGTACTTC.

The chain combines TRBV6-5 with TRBJ1-3; possibly TRBD1 for D (6 bases). This CDR3 is built from 15 residues. Germline values: CDR1 MNHEY, CDR2 SVGAGI. Trimming took off 7 bases at V and 0 bases at J, with 13 bases between the two ends. The CDR3 protein is CASTSRQVSGNTIYF. The DNA for the CDR3 is TGTGCCAGCACCTCTAGACAGGTCTCTGGAAACACCATATATTTT.

This rearrangement joins TRBV9 to TRBJ1-1; maybe TRBD1 (5 bases). Trimming stripped 3 bases from V and 1 base from J, with 25 bases between. Germline loops: CDR1 SGDLS, CDR2 YYNGEE. The CDR3 runs 19 residues. CDR3 sequence: CASSGEQDALFGRNTEAFF. CDR3 nucleotide sequence: TGTGCCAGCAGCGGGGAACAGGACGCGTTATTCGGAAGGAACACTGAAGCTTTCTTT.

This sequence joins TRBV5-1 and TRBJ2-3; maybe TRBD2 (7 bases). Germline-derived CDR1 and CDR2 are SGHRS and YFSETQ. The CDR3 contains 15 residues. V lost 1 base and J lost 6, with 15 bases in between. CDR3 DNA sequence: TGCGCCAGCAGCTTGCGTGGGGGGGGCTCGGATACGCAGTATTTT. Protein product: CASSLRGGGSDTQYF.

This sequence joins TRBV6-6 and TRBJ2-7, with 7 bases that match TRBD1. There are 12 residues in the CDR3. V was pared by 5 bases and J by 3 bases, with 1 base of the junction left unmatched. Germline V gene sequence: CDR1 MNHNY, CDR2 SVGAGI (reference sequence). CDR3 in DNA: TGTGCCAGCAGTAGGGACAGCTACGAGCAGTACTTC. This translates into CASSRDSYEQYF.

A few counts support this clone. J is TRBJ2-2 and V is TRBV25-1; no clear D. V was clipped by 1 base and J by 1 base, with 7 bases between them. The CDR3 spans 15 residues. Germline CDR1 MGHDK, CDR2 SYGVNS. The CDR3 here is CASSESLQNTGELFF. The CDR3 DNA sequence: TGTGCCAGCAGTGAATCTTTGCAGAACACCGGGGAGCTGTTTTTT. Full variable domain (remainder filled in from reference TRBV25-1 and TRBJ2-2): EADIYQTPRYLVIGTGKKITLECSQTMGHDKMYWYQQDPGMELHLIHYSYGVNSTEKGDLSSESTVSRIRTEHFPLTLESARPSHTSQYLCASSESLQNTGELFFGEGSRLTVL.

This chain links TRBV6-4 with TRBJ2-1; 15 bases align to TRBD2. This CDR3 contains 16 residues. V was clipped by 5 bases and J by 7 bases; unmatched bases: 6. Germline V gives CDR1 MRHNA, CDR2 SNTAGT. The CDR3 here is CASSQIGLAGGNEQFF. CDR3 in DNA: TGTGCCAGCAGTCAAATTGGACTAGCGGGGGGGAATGAGCAGTTCTTC.

The chain uses TRBV4-1 and TRBJ2-2, with TRBD1 matching over 7 bases. Germline V gene lookup returns CDR1 MGHRA and CDR2 YSYEKL. V lost 3 bases and J lost 0; bases outside the gene matches: 10. The CDR3 covers 18 residues. CDR3 nucleotides: TGCGCCAGCAGCCAGTTGCCTATGGGACAGACGAACACCGGGGAGCTGTTTTTT. Translation gives CASSQLPMGQTNTGELFF.

In the case of this clone: Other DNA sequences of this sample code for an identical CDR3. The V and J genes are TRBV25-1 and TRBJ1-2; D call uncertain. CDR1 is MGHDK, CDR2 SYGVNS, per germline. This CDR3 has 14 amino acids. Trimming pared 1 base from V and 2 bases from J, leaving 8 bases between. The CDR3 is CASSELGGNYGYTF. The CDR3 bases are TGTGCCAGCAGTGAATTGGGTGGAAACTATGGCTACACCTTC.

The chain links TRBV7-3 to TRBJ2-5; the D gene is possibly TRBD2 (6 bases). Looked up from germline, CDR1 is SGHTA and CDR2 is FQGTGA. This CDR3 is 13 amino acids long. Trimming left V 5 bases short and J 5 bases short, with 12 bases between. CDR3 region: CASSLSEGETQYF. CDR3 DNA: TGTGCCAGCAGCCTTTCGGAGGGGGAGACCCAGTACTTC. Full variable domain (missing parts from reference TRBV7-3 and TRBJ2-5): GAGVSQTPSNKVTEKGKYVELRCDPISGHTALYWYRQSLGQGPEFLIYFQGTGAADDSGLPNDRFFAVRPEGSVSTLKIQRTERGDSAVYLCASSLSEGETQYFGPGTRLLVL.

This clone was seen only once. This chain connects TRBV5-6 to TRBJ1-6, with D perhaps matching TRBD1 (6 bases). CDR1 SGHDT and CDR2 YYEEEE come from the germline V gene. Trimming shortened V by 0 bases and J by 4 bases, and 8 bases separated the two germline ends. There are 15 residues in the CDR3. In nucleotides, the CDR3 is TGTGCCAGCAGCTTGGGGGGACATTATAATTCACCCCTCCACTTT. Translated, it gives CASSLGGHYNSPLHF.

This clone was counted a single time. This chain uses TRBV27 with TRBJ2-1; 8 bases match TRBD2. V lost 4 bases, J lost 4 bases, and 3 bases stayed unmatched. This CDR3 is 14 amino acids long. Germline CDR1 reads MNHEY; CDR2 reads SMNVEV (reference sequence). Written as DNA, the CDR3 is TGTGCCAGCAGTTCGGGACTAGTTTACAATGAGCAGTTCTTC. It is translated as CASSSGLVYNEQFF.

Notes on this clone: This CDR3 is missing its conserved last phenylalanine or tryptophan, likely due to a read error. The chain employs TRBV6-1 and TRBJ1-6, with D unclear. The germline V and J ends were trimmed by 2 bases and 0 bases, with 8 bases remaining between them. The CDR3 sequence is 16 residues long. Germline V lookup: CDR1 MNHNS, CDR2 SASEGT. The CDR3 region has the DNA TGTGCCAGCAGTGAACCGGGCCTCTCCTATAATTCACCCCTCCACCTT. Its protein product is CASSEPGLSYNSPLHL.

This clone was seen a single time. The chain employs TRBV7-3 and TRBJ1-3, with no clear D. This CDR3 comprises 14 residues. The germline CDR1 and CDR2 sequences are SGHTA and FQGTGA. Trimming pared 4 bases from V and 0 bases from J, leaving 7 bases between. The CDR3 here is CASSSGNSGNTIYF. CDR3 DNA: TGTGCCAGCAGCTCCGGGAACTCTGGAAACACCATATATTTT.

Comments on this clone: This is likely a read error, given that the CDR3 carries no conserved phenylalanine or tryptophan at its end. The chain joins TRBV15 to TRBJ1-6; TRBD1 is a possible D gene (6 bases). CDR1 and CDR2 from the germline V gene are LNHNV and YYDKDF (reference sequence). This CDR3 region has 16 residues. The V gene lost 5 bases and the J gene lost 6 bases, with 17 bases spanning the gap. CDR3 bases: TGTGCCACCAGCCCCGATAGAGGGGGGGGTAATTCACCCCTCCACCTT. It encodes CATSPDRGGGNSPLHL.

This clone came up once. The missing conserved phenylalanine or tryptophan at the end of this CDR3 makes a read error likely. The chain is built from TRBV5-6 and TRBJ1-6; D remains ambiguous. Trimming removed 3 bases from V and 1 base from J, with 8 bases in between. The CDR3 contains 15 residues. The germline V gene has CDR1 SGHDT and CDR2 YYEEEE. The CDR3 nucleotides are TGTGCCAGCAGCTATCGAGGGTCCTATAATTCACCCCTCCACCTT. It codes for CASSYRGSYNSPLHL.

The chain couples TRBV4-1 to TRBJ1-2; TRBD1 agrees at 8 bases. CDR1 and CDR2 from the germline V gene are MGHRA and YSYEKL. This CDR3 comprises 16 residues. V trimming: 1 base; J trimming: 7 bases; junction bases outside the gene matches: 11. The DNA of the CDR3 is TGCGCCAGCAGCCAAGGACAGGGGCAAGTTACCTTTGGCTACACCTTC. The encoded protein is CASSQGQGQVTFGYTF.

The J gene is TRBJ2-2, the V gene TRBV19, with D possibly matching TRBD1 (7 bases). Germline V gene lookup returns CDR1 LNHDA and CDR2 SQIVND (reference sequence). The CDR3 consists of 15 residues. Trimming cost V 2 bases and J 2 bases, with 9 bases left between them. CDR3 nucleotide sequence: TGTGCCAGTAGTATACAGGGGGGAAACACCGGGGAGCTGTTTTTT. Translated, it gives CASSIQGGNTGELFF.

The chain uses TRBV29-1 and TRBJ1-1; 7 nucleotides align to TRBD1. CDR3 length equals 11 residues. Germline lookup yields CDR1 SQVTM and CDR2 ANQGSEA. V gave up 4 bases and J gave up 11 bases; unmatched junction bases: 7. CDR3: CSVGQGVVAFF. The CDR3 DNA is TGCAGCGTTGGCCAGGGGGTAGTTGCTTTCTTT.

This rearrangement joins TRBV29-1 to TRBJ1-3; D perhaps matches TRBD1 (5 bases). V lost 3 bases to trimming and J lost 1 base, with 10 bases between them. This CDR3 contains 14 residues. Germline V lookup: CDR1 SQVTM, CDR2 ANQGSEA. CDR3 sequence (DNA): TGCAGCGTTGATTGGGGCGGTTCTGGAAACACCATATATTTT. This codes for CSVDWGGSGNTIYF.

V gene TRBV11-2 combines with J gene TRBJ1-1; no clear D gene. V shed 1 base and J shed 4 bases, with 19 bases lying between them. There are 17 residues in the CDR3. Germline lookup yields CDR1 SGHAT and CDR2 FQNNGV. The DNA for the CDR3 is TGTGCCAGCAGCTTAGTTGGCCGAGGAGGGCCCCGCACTGAAGCTTTCTTT. Protein: CASSLVGRGGPRTEAFF.

The chain employs TRBV14 and TRBJ1-1, with D possibly matching TRBD1 (5 bases). The CDR3 has 15 amino acids. From germline, CDR1 is SGHDN and CDR2 FVKESK. V was trimmed by 0 bases and J by 4 bases, leaving 12 bases between them. The CDR3 DNA follows: TGTGCCAGCAGCCAAGAAATCTCAGGGCGCACTGAAGCTTTCTTT. Residues: CASSQEISGRTEAFF.

V and J are TRBV5-1 and TRBJ2-2; 8 bases are shared with TRBD2. Germline CDR1 is SGHRS and CDR2 is YFSETQ. The CDR3 spans 16 residues. V shed 4 bases, J shed 0 bases, and the junction held 5 bases outside the gene matches. CDR3 sequence reads: CASSQGLVANTGELFF. The CDR3, as DNA: TGCGCCAGCAGCCAGGGACTAGTAGCGAACACCGGGGAGCTGTTTTTT.

The chain is built from TRBV19 and TRBJ1-1; D is unresolved. Germline V lookup: CDR1 LNHDA, CDR2 SQIVND (reference sequence). There are 12 residues in the CDR3. Trimming took 4 bases from V and 4 from J, leaving 7 bases between them. The DNA for the CDR3 is TGTGCCAGTAGTACAGGAGCCACTGAAGCTTTCTTT. Translating it yields CASSTGATEAFF.

The chain is built from TRBV4-2 and TRBJ2-3, with D unclear. This CDR3 is built from 14 residues. CDR1 and CDR2 from the germline V gene are LGHNA and YNFKEQ. Trimming pared 6 bases from V and 0 bases from J, leaving 10 bases between. The CDR3 nucleotides are TGTGCCAGCAGTGGGTTGAGTAGCACAGATACGCAGTATTTT. It encodes CASSGLSSTDTQYF.

V usage is TRBV5-1 and J usage is TRBJ2-7, with TRBD2 matching over 9 bases. The CDR3 spans 17 residues. Per the germline V gene, CDR1 is SGHRS and CDR2 is YFSETQ. V was pared by 0 bases and J by 0 bases, with 7 bases of the junction left unmatched. CDR3 amino acids: CASSLGGLAVRSYEQYF. CDR3 bases: TGCGCCAGCAGCTTGGGGGGACTAGCCGTGCGCTCCTACGAGCAGTACTTC.

The rearrangement joins TRBV9 to TRBJ2-1, with D possibly TRBD2 on 7 matching bases. The V end was cut by 6 bases, the J end by 1 base, with 23 bases between. The CDR3 runs to 18 residues. Germline values: CDR1 SGDLS, CDR2 YYNGEE. CDR3 sequence: CASTHDSMGGASYNEQFF. The CDR3 DNA sequence: TGTGCCAGCACCCATGACTCAATGGGGGGGGCTTCCTACAATGAGCAGTTCTTC.

The chain is built from TRBV6-6 and TRBJ1-2; possibly TRBD1 for D (5 bases). In germline, CDR1 is MNHNY, CDR2 SVGAGI (reference sequence). Trimming left V 7 bases short and J 7 bases short, with 16 bases between. This CDR3 contains 13 residues. The CDR3 region is CASNSQGEAGYTF. The CDR3 nucleotides are TGTGCCAGCAACTCTCAGGGCGAGGCTGGCTACACCTTC.

The chain couples TRBV18 to TRBJ2-7, with D maybe TRBD2 (6 bases). Trimming pared 2 bases from V and 0 bases from J, leaving 20 bases between. The CDR3 runs 18 residues. Per the germline V gene, CDR1 is KGHSH and CDR2 is LQKENI. The CDR3, as DNA: TGTGCCAGCTCACCAAACACCCCTCTGCCGGGACTCTCCTACGAGCAGTACTTC. It is translated as CASSPNTPLPGLSYEQYF. The variable domain in full, with the rest retrieved from reference TRBV18 and TRBJ2-7, is NAGVMQNPRHLVRRRGQEARLRCSPMKGHSHVYWYRQLPEEGLKFMVYLQKENIIDESGMPKERFSAEFPKEGPSILRIQQVVRGDSAAYFCASSPNTPLPGLSYEQYFGPGTRLTVT.